This T cell receptor beta chain was documented in a study of cytomegalovirus exposure and HLA in healthy donors. About the research overall: From donors who were HLA-typed, an early data release held approximately 84 million unique TCRs. Study-wide results and caveats: Across all donors, roughly uniform sequencing depth was an assumption of the presence/absence analyses. Some public TCRs appeared in many individuals, while most sequences were rare.

Trimming cost V 10 bases and J 2 bases, with 12 bases left between them. From germline, CDR1 is LNHDA and CDR2 SQIVND (reference sequence). The length of the CDR3 is 13 residues. The PCR employed 60 Vbeta primers together with 13 Jbeta primers. Data came from immunoSEQ multiplex PCR; TCRdb stores just in-frame clones and leaves some out. The profile shows 95,000 to 110,000 clones, around 78% of them singletons. About this clone: The target antigen is unknown.

This sequence was found in a young man in good health and CMV-seronegative. The chain links TRBV19 to TRBJ1-5, with D hard to call. The specimen sequenced was PBMCs. For the CDR3, the DNA is TGTGCCACTATGGATGCGGGCAATCAGCCCCAGCATTTT. Translating gives CATMDAGNQPQHF. The entire variable domain, with the rest obtained from reference TRBV19 and TRBJ1-5, is as follows: DGGITQSPKYLFRKEGQNVTLSCEQNLNHDAMYWYRQDPGQGLRLIYYSQIVNDFQKGDIAEGYSVSREKKESFPLTVTSAQKNPTAFYLCATMDAGNQPQHFGDGTRLSIL.